These T cell receptor beta chains were read from a single sample in a study of T cell repertoires in aging, cancer and after chemotherapy. MiXCR, applied by TCRdb to the multiplex PCR reads, yields one record per CDR3 protein. The sample lists more than 750 distinct CDR3 sequences, around a quarter occurring once. The sample comprised blood. These receptor sequences come from a human donor with a solid tumor. Both conserved end residues are part of each CDR3. Fields, in order: D gene, clone size, V gene, J gene, CDR3 DNA, CDR3 protein. A D gene is named only where the DNA matches it firmly. The size field is filled for only some rows; it gives once, few, many or a size class.

d_call: -; clone_size: -; v_call: TRBV10-3; j_call: TRBJ2-3; cdr3_nt: TGTGCCACCCGGGACACAGACACAGATACGCAGTATTTT; cdr3_aa: CATRDTDTDTQYF
d_call: TRBD1; clone_size: -; v_call: TRBV27; j_call: TRBJ2-3; cdr3_nt: TGTGCCAGCAGTTCCGTTTCCAGCGCGATCCAGGGGGCTACGCAGTATTTT; cdr3_aa: CASSSVSSAIQGATQYF
d_call: -; clone_size: -; v_call: TRBV5-1; j_call: TRBJ2-3; cdr3_nt: TGCGCCAGCAGCTTGGTGGCAGATACGCAGTATTTT; cdr3_aa: CASSLVADTQYF
d_call: -; clone_size: few; v_call: TRBV20-1; j_call: TRBJ2-3; cdr3_nt: TGCAGTGCTGTCTTGGATCGGAGCACAGATACGCAGTATTTT; cdr3_aa: CSAVLDRSTDTQYF
d_call: -; clone_size: few; v_call: TRBV19; j_call: TRBJ2-1; cdr3_nt: TGTGCCAGTAGCCTGAGGGGCAACCTTAACAATGAGCAGTTCTTC; cdr3_aa: CASSLRGNLNNEQFF
d_call: TRBD2; clone_size: -; v_call: TRBV7-6; j_call: TRBJ2-5; cdr3_nt: TGTGCCAGCAGCTTAGCAGTCAGAGCGGGAGATGGAGAGACCCAGTACTTC; cdr3_aa: CASSLAVRAGDGETQYF
d_call: -; clone_size: large; v_call: TRBV6-5; j_call: TRBJ1-5; cdr3_nt: TGTGCCAGCAGCAGGGACGAGGGCAATCAGCCCCAGCATTTT; cdr3_aa: CASSRDEGNQPQHF
d_call: TRBD2; clone_size: medium-sized; v_call: TRBV30; j_call: TRBJ2-3; cdr3_nt: TGTGCCTGGAGTCGAGGGGTAACTAGCGGGGGTGCAGATACGCAGTATTTT; cdr3_aa: CAWSRGVTSGGADTQYF
d_call: TRBD1; clone_size: -; v_call: TRBV27; j_call: TRBJ1-6; cdr3_nt: TGTGCCAGCAGCTCTTCGGGGGGACAGGGGGCAATAGGTCGGAATTCACCCCTCCACTTT; cdr3_aa: CASSSSGGQGAIGRNSPLHF
d_call: -; clone_size: -; v_call: TRBV12-3/TRBV12-4; j_call: TRBJ1-1; cdr3_nt: TGTGCCAGCAGTTACCACAGGGTGCAGACTGAAGCTTTCTTT; cdr3_aa: CASSYHRVQTEAFF
d_call: TRBD1; clone_size: medium-sized; v_call: TRBV7-9; j_call: TRBJ1-1; cdr3_nt: TGTGCCAGCAGTCCGACAGGGGAGAACACTGAAGCTTTCTTT; cdr3_aa: CASSPTGENTEAFF
d_call: TRBD1; clone_size: medium-sized; v_call: TRBV20-1; j_call: TRBJ1-1; cdr3_nt: TGCAGTGCTCAGTCGGGGGACAGACACACTGAAGCTTTCTTT; cdr3_aa: CSAQSGDRHTEAFF
d_call: TRBD2; clone_size: -; v_call: TRBV7-3; j_call: TRBJ2-3; cdr3_nt: TGTGCCAGCAGCTTAAGGGCTAGCGGGAGTAGATCGGATACGCAGTATTTT; cdr3_aa: CASSLRASGSRSDTQYF
d_call: -; clone_size: medium-sized; v_call: TRBV5-6; j_call: TRBJ1-1; cdr3_nt: TGTGCCAGCAGCTTGCAGGGGATAGGGACTGAAGCTTTCTTT; cdr3_aa: CASSLQGIGTEAFF
d_call: -; clone_size: large; v_call: TRBV7-2; j_call: TRBJ1-1; cdr3_nt: TGTGCCAGCAGCACGGGGAGCGCTTTCTTT; cdr3_aa: CASSTGSAFF
d_call: -; clone_size: -; v_call: TRBV10-3; j_call: TRBJ2-7; cdr3_nt: TGTGCCATCAAATTACAGGGCTCCTACGAGCAGTACTTC; cdr3_aa: CAIKLQGSYEQYF
d_call: -; clone_size: medium-sized; v_call: TRBV6-2/TRBV6-3; j_call: TRBJ2-2; cdr3_nt: TGTGCCAGCAGTTTTTCTGGACCGAGGGCCGGGGAGCTGTTTTTT; cdr3_aa: CASSFSGPRAGELFF
d_call: -; clone_size: medium-sized; v_call: TRBV27; j_call: TRBJ2-7; cdr3_nt: TGTGCCAGCAGTTTAGTTAGGGGTTCCTACGAGCAGTACTTC; cdr3_aa: CASSLVRGSYEQYF
d_call: -; clone_size: -; v_call: TRBV6-1; j_call: TRBJ1-2; cdr3_nt: TGTGCCAGCAGCTCCCATAATGCCGGCGCAGTTAATCAAGGCTACACCTTC; cdr3_aa: CASSSHNAGAVNQGYTF
d_call: -; clone_size: few; v_call: TRBV12-3/TRBV12-4; j_call: TRBJ1-2; cdr3_nt: TGTGCCAGCAGTTTAACCCCAGCGGGAAACTATGGCTACACCTTC; cdr3_aa: CASSLTPAGNYGYTF
d_call: -; clone_size: few; v_call: TRBV13; j_call: TRBJ2-3; cdr3_nt: TGTGCCAGCAGCTTAGTGGTGGTAGATACGCAGTATTTT; cdr3_aa: CASSLVVVDTQYF
d_call: -; clone_size: -; v_call: TRBV18; j_call: TRBJ2-6; cdr3_nt: TGTGCCAGCTCACTCAACAGGGTTCTGGACTCTGGGGCCAACGTCCTGACTTTC; cdr3_aa: CASSLNRVLDSGANVLTF
d_call: -; clone_size: large; v_call: TRBV6-1; j_call: TRBJ1-1; cdr3_nt: TGTGCCAGCAGTGAAGCTGATAGGCTCGGCACTGAAGCTTTCTTT; cdr3_aa: CASSEADRLGTEAFF
d_call: -; clone_size: -; v_call: TRBV12-3/TRBV12-4; j_call: TRBJ1-4; cdr3_nt: TGTGCCAGCAGCAAAGGGCAGGGGAGGGAAAAACTGTTTTTT; cdr3_aa: CASSKGQGREKLFF
d_call: TRBD2; clone_size: large; v_call: TRBV6-1; j_call: TRBJ2-1; cdr3_nt: TGTGCCAGCAGAATGACTAGCGGAGACTACAATGAGCAGTTCTTC; cdr3_aa: CASRMTSGDYNEQFF
d_call: TRBD1; clone_size: few; v_call: TRBV18; j_call: TRBJ1-4; cdr3_nt: TGTGCCAGCTCACAAGACAGGGACAGTAATGAAAAACTGTTTTTT; cdr3_aa: CASSQDRDSNEKLFF
d_call: -; clone_size: -; v_call: TRBV6-4; j_call: TRBJ2-3; cdr3_nt: TGTGCCAGCAGTGAGGGGGGCACAGATACGCAGTATTTT; cdr3_aa: CASSEGGTDTQYF
d_call: TRBD1; clone_size: -; v_call: TRBV6-1; j_call: TRBJ1-2; cdr3_nt: TGTGCCAGCAGTTTGGACAGGAACTATGGCTACACCTTC; cdr3_aa: CASSLDRNYGYTF
d_call: TRBD1; clone_size: medium-sized; v_call: TRBV28; j_call: TRBJ1-2; cdr3_nt: TGTGCCAGCCGATTAGGGGGGACAGTTAACTATGGCTACACCTTC; cdr3_aa: CASRLGGTVNYGYTF
d_call: TRBD1; clone_size: medium-sized; v_call: TRBV14; j_call: TRBJ1-2; cdr3_nt: TGTGCCAGCAGCTTTAGCGACAGGGTGTATGGCTACACCTTC; cdr3_aa: CASSFSDRVYGYTF
d_call: -; clone_size: large; v_call: TRBV7-6; j_call: TRBJ2-2; cdr3_nt: TGTGCCAGCGCCCTTGGGAATACCGGGGAGCTGTTTTTT; cdr3_aa: CASALGNTGELFF